This T cell receptor (beta chain) was identified during a study of shared clonotypes between healthy human individuals. Deep-level assay runs were performed. Clones were sequenced by immunoSEQ multiplex PCR, and TCRdb holds only the in-frame ones, with some missing. The repertoire holds a few million clones, more than 90% seen once, with about 0.13% in the top ten. About this clone itself: The target antigen is unknown.

CD45RA-negative memory and CD45RA+ naive subsets were split from the CD4+ cells. Study outcomes and limitations: Among donors, sharing of clonotypes was expected to be affected by sequencing depth. Larger estimated richness was generally seen in naive subsets than in memory subsets.

Germline values: CDR1 SGHNT, CDR2 YENEEA. The CDR3 is made up of 14 amino acids. The V end lost 3 bases, the J end lost 2 bases, and 8 bases lay between the germline ends. The chain joins TRBV11-3 to TRBJ2-1, with a weak D call TRBD1 (6 bases). Source material: naive CD4+ T cells sorted from blood. Noted subset: CD45RA+ positively selected. The receptor comes from a man aged 18-30 years in good health. The CDR3 region has the DNA TGTGCCAGCAGCTTCAGGGGAGCCTACAATGAGCAGTTCTTC. Its protein product is CASSFRGAYNEQFF.